The source of this T cell receptor (beta chain) is a study of T cell changes during pregnancy in multiple sclerosis. In germline, CDR1 is SGHKS, CDR2 YYEKEE (reference sequence). V lost 2 bases to trimming and J lost 2 bases, with 14 bases between them. The CDR3 has 15 residues. Method: immunoSEQ multiplex PCR; TCRdb's copy keeps in-frame clones and lacks some. Here the sample spans approximately 80,000 clones, about 94% being singletons. This receptor was taken from a female donor in good health, enrolled as a control in a pregnancy study. The sample was peripheral blood, taken in the second trimester of pregnancy. This chain links TRBV5-5 with TRBJ2-7; D not certain. In DNA, the CDR3 is TGTGCCAGCAGCTTTGCCGGGTCTTTAACCTACGAGCAGTACTTC. The encoded protein is CASSFAGSLTYEQYF.